These 26 T cell receptor beta chains share one sample of origin, sequenced in a study of blood T cells in healthy people across ages. With a J-beta primer mix and a sample-barcoded 5' primer, a second PCR ran 7 to 11 cycles. Each CDR3 protein gets one entry after TCRdb re-called the 5' RACE reads with MiXCR. The sample carries fewer than 2,000,000 distinct CDR3 sequences, roughly 30% recorded once. The source material was blood. The receptors here all came from a woman in her twenties or thirties in good health.

Notes on this clonotype: A much larger clone differs by one base, so this may be a read error. This chain joins TRBV29-1 and TRBJ2-6, with D possibly TRBD1 on 6 matching bases. CDR3 size: 13 residues. The germline V gene encodes CDR1 SQVTM and CDR2 ANQGSEA. CDR3 protein: CSAQGAGANVRTF. CDR3 coding DNA: TGCAGCGCACAGGGCGCTGGGGCCAACGTCCGGACTTTC.

The table lists this clonotype with a count of one. This chain uses TRBV6-1 with TRBJ2-3; TRBD2 agrees at 12 bases. The CDR3 has 17 residues. Germline trimming cut 6 bases from V and 4 bases from J; bases unmatched to any gene: 11. Germline V CDR1 and CDR2: MNHNS, SASEGT. The CDR3 spells CASSGPLAGGLSDTQYF. The CDR3 region has the DNA TGTGCCAGCAGCGGCCCCCTAGCGGGGGGGTTGTCAGATACGCAGTATTTT.

The CDR3 sequence is CSARDPTGPSNYGYTF. CDR3 bases: TGCAGTGCTAGAGATCCCACAGGTCCCTCTAACTATGGCTACACCTTC. V usage is TRBV20-1 and J usage is TRBJ1-2; a possible D gene is TRBD1 (5 bases). Between the trimmed V and J ends, which lost 0 bases and 0 bases, there was a span of 14 bases. The length of the CDR3 is 16 residues. Germline V lookup: CDR1 DFQATT, CDR2 SNEGSKA (reference sequence).

The chain joins TRBV6-1 to TRBJ1-4, with TRBD1 as a possible D gene (6 bases). The V end lost 2 bases, the J end lost 7 bases, and 11 bases lay between the germline ends. Looked up from germline, CDR1 is MNHNS and CDR2 is SASEGT. The CDR3 is 14 amino acids. This CDR3 is CASSEYSRGEKLFF. The CDR3 nucleotides read TGTGCCAGCAGTGAATACAGCAGGGGTGAAAAACTGTTTTTT.

The rearrangement uses TRBV4-1 and TRBJ2-1, with D uncertain. The J call could be wrong; TRBJ2-7 is a better fit for the DNA end. CDR3 length: 14 amino acids. Germline-derived CDR1 and CDR2 are MGHRA and YSYEKL. The CDR3 here is CASSQAVNYNEQYF. CDR3 bases: TGCGCCAGCAGCCAAGCGGTGAACTACAATGAGCAGTACTTC.

This rearrangement joins TRBV3-1 to TRBJ1-4; D not certain. The CDR3 covers 11 residues. Germline loops: CDR1 LGHDT, CDR2 YNNKEL (reference sequence). Trimming left V 1 base short and J 13 bases short, with 7 bases between. The CDR3 here is CASSQGRGLFF. The CDR3 coding sequence is TGTGCCAGCAGCCAAGGCCGGGGACTGTTTTTT.

This sequence joins TRBV6-6 and TRBJ1-2, with 8 bases aligning to TRBD1. There are 15 residues in the CDR3. From germline, CDR1 is MNHNY and CDR2 SVGAGI (reference sequence). V lost 6 bases and J lost 0; bases outside the gene matches: 6. The DNA for the CDR3 is TGTGCCAGCAGAGACACAGGGGGAACTAACTATGGCTACACCTTC. Its translation is CASRDTGGTNYGYTF.

DNA for the CDR3: TGCGCCAGCAGCCAATGGGCAGGGGGCTCCTACAATGAGCAGTTCTTC. Translated, it gives CASSQWAGGSYNEQFF. This chain links TRBV4-1 with TRBJ2-1; 7 bases map to TRBD1. Germline assignment: CDR1 MGHRA and CDR2 YSYEKL. Losses at the gene ends were 2 bases for V and 0 bases for J; bases not matched to a gene: 4. The CDR3 spans 16 residues.

A word on this clonotype: The junction and the germline gene differ at one end; a read error may be behind it. The chain uses TRBV20-1 and TRBJ2-5, with D perhaps TRBD2 (6 bases). The germline gives CDR1 DFQATT, CDR2 SNEGSKA (reference sequence). This CDR3 region has 14 residues. CDR3 in amino acids: CSASLGGFEEAQYF. In DNA, the CDR3 is TGCAGTGCTTCCCTGGGGGGATTTGAAGAGGCCCAGTACTTC.

This sequence joins TRBV19 and TRBJ2-5; D may match TRBD1 or TRBD2 (5 bases each). In germline, CDR1 is LNHDA, CDR2 SQIVND (reference sequence). The CDR3 loop spans 12 amino acids. The V end was cut by 3 bases, the J end by 8 bases, with 10 bases between. The CDR3 DNA is TGTGCCAGTAGTATTTGGGGGTCAACCCAGTACTTC. It yields the protein CASSIWGSTQYF.

This chain links TRBV20-1 with TRBJ2-3; 11 bases fit TRBD2. Germline V gene data show CDR1 as DFQATT and CDR2 as SNEGSKA (reference sequence). J gave up 5 bases and V 3 bases, and 1 base lay outside the gene matches. The CDR3 spans 13 residues. The CDR3, as DNA: TGCAGTGCTAGTAGCGGGAGGGAAGATACGCAGTATTTT. Protein sequence: CSASSGREDTQYF.

The CDR3, as DNA: TGCGCCAGCAGCCTTAAGGACAGTTGGAGCCAGGGCAACTATGGCTACACCTTC. It translates to CASSLKDSWSQGNYGYTF. The genes are TRBV4-1 and TRBJ1-2; weak D call: TRBD1 (6 bases). This CDR3 contains 18 residues. Trimming removed 4 bases at V and 2 bases at J, with 23 bases between. Germline assignment: CDR1 MGHRA and CDR2 YSYEKL.

This chain connects TRBV6-4 to TRBJ2-3; unclear D gene. CDR3 length equals 15 residues. Trimming removed 4 bases from V and 1 base from J, with 12 bases in between. Germline V lookup: CDR1 MRHNA, CDR2 SNTAGT. The CDR3 protein is CASSAQIGGTDTQYF. For the CDR3, the DNA is TGTGCCAGCAGTGCCCAGATTGGGGGCACAGATACGCAGTATTTT.

In its sample, this clonotype was seen a few times. The V call is TRBV2, the J call TRBJ1-4; D is possibly TRBD1 (6 bases). The CDR3 is 13 residues long. Between the trimmed V and J ends, which lost 9 bases and 7 bases, there was a span of 15 bases. The germline gives CDR1 SNHLY, CDR2 FYNNEI. As DNA, the CDR3 is TGTGCCAGTTACAGGGACGCCCGTGAAAAACTGTTTTTT. Translation gives CASYRDAREKLFF.

This clonotype has a handful of counts. Here the CDR3 reads CASSQGQVYYGYTF. Here the CDR3 DNA reads TGCGCCAGCAGCCAGGGACAGGTTTACTATGGCTACACCTTC. This chain connects TRBV5-1 to TRBJ1-2, with 8 bases fitting TRBD1. This CDR3 is built from 14 residues. V dropped 4 bases and J dropped 3; count of bases not matched to a gene: 5. CDR1 is SGHRS, CDR2 YFSETQ, per germline.

The gene calls are TRBV3-1 and TRBJ1-6; D is ambiguous. V lost 0 bases, J lost 5 bases, and 8 bases lay in between. Germline V CDR1 and CDR2: LGHDT, YNNKEL (reference sequence). The CDR3 runs 15 residues. The CDR3 nucleotides are TGTGCCAGCAGCCAAGAGTATGCAGATAATTCACCCCTCCACTTT. Residues: CASSQEYADNSPLHF.

The CDR3, as DNA: TGTGCCAGCAGGACGACTAGCGGATACAAAAACATTCAGTACTTC. Residues: CASRTTSGYKNIQYF. The rearrangement links TRBV6-2 or TRBV6-3 to TRBJ2-4; 9 bases match TRBD2. Germline assignment: CDR1 MNHEY and CDR2 SVGEGT. With 6 bases clipped from V and 3 bases from J, the junction kept 6 bases outside the gene matches. This CDR3 contains 15 residues.

This clonotype was seen a few times. V is TRBV9 and J is TRBJ2-1; possibly TRBD2 for D (5 bases). Germline loops: CDR1 SGDLS, CDR2 YYNGEE. V shed 0 bases and J shed 0 bases, with 19 bases lying between them. There are 19 residues in the CDR3. This chain's CDR3 is CASSVGGAGYTSSYNEQFF. The CDR3 nucleotides read TGTGCCAGCAGCGTAGGAGGTGCGGGCTACACGAGCTCCTACAATGAGCAGTTCTTC.

CDR3 DNA: TGCGCCAGCAAATGGACAGGGGCCTCCGAAGGGTACGAGCAGTACTTC. It translates to CASKWTGASEGYEQYF. The gene calls are TRBV5-1 and TRBJ2-5; 9 positions match TRBD1. The end of the DNA aligns better with TRBJ2-7, so the J call may be wrong. Germline V CDR1 and CDR2: SGHRS, YFSETQ. The length of the CDR3 is 16 residues.

Only a few counts were recorded for this clonotype. The chain recombines TRBV24-1 with TRBJ2-5; TRBD2 matches at 9 bases. This CDR3 comprises 16 residues. The V segment lost 3 bases and the J segment 3 bases; nucleotides outside the gene matches: 7. CDR1 is KGHDR and CDR2 is SFDVKD in the germline V gene. CDR3 residues: CATSDKGLAKEETQYF. DNA of the CDR3: TGTGCCACCAGTGATAAGGGACTAGCAAAAGAAGAGACCCAGTACTTC.

The J gene is TRBJ2-2, the V gene TRBV11-1, with TRBD2 identical over 9 bases. CDR3 size: 17 residues. V was clipped by 6 bases and J by 1 base; unmatched bases: 9. Germline lookup yields CDR1 SGHAT and CDR2 FQDESV (reference sequence). In nucleotides, the CDR3 is TGTGCCAGCAGTTCTGGCGGGGGGGCCGAGAACACCGGGGAGCTGTTTTTT. Translating it yields CASSSGGGAENTGELFF.

The J gene is TRBJ2-7, the V gene TRBV20-1; 9 nucleotides line up with TRBD1. Germline CDR1 is DFQATT and CDR2 is SNEGSKA (reference sequence). The CDR3 totals 13 residues. V gave up 5 bases and J gave up 3 bases; unmatched junction bases: 5. CDR3 residues: CSAPPGQGYEQYF. The DNA of the CDR3 is TGCAGTGCTCCTCCGGGACAGGGCTACGAGCAGTACTTC.

This clonotype was seen a handful of times. This chain uses TRBV9 with TRBJ1-2, with a tentative D call TRBD1 (5 bases). The CDR3 length is 11 residues. CDR1 SGDLS and CDR2 YYNGEE come from the germline V gene. The V and J ends lost 10 bases and 8 bases respectively, with 15 bases between them. The CDR3 loop reads CASSAGVGYTF. CDR3 nucleotides: TGTGCCTCATCGGCGGGGGTCGGCTACACCTTC.

With respect to this clonotype: One junction end does not reproduce the germline sequence, and a read error may be involved. Written as DNA, the CDR3 is TGTGCCAGCAGTTACTCGGAGACCCTTCTGGGGCGGGGGTCGAGCACCGATACGCGGTATTTT. Translated, it gives CASSYSETLLGRGSSTDTRYF. The chain has TRBV6-5 and TRBJ2-3; 7 nucleotides line up with TRBD2. The CDR3 length is 21 residues. The germline CDR1 and CDR2 sequences are MNHEY and SVGAGI.

This clonotype was picked up many times. CDR3 residues: CASSQDSSGSSYNEQFF. DNA for the CDR3: TGCGCCAGCAGCCAAGACTCTAGCGGGAGTTCCTACAATGAGCAGTTCTTC. The chain joins TRBV4-1 to TRBJ2-1; 10 bases align to TRBD2. Germline-derived CDR1 and CDR2 are MGHRA and YSYEKL. V lost 0 bases, J lost 1 base, and 3 bases stayed unmatched. This CDR3 region has 17 residues.

In its sample, this clonotype was seen a few times. The V and J genes are TRBV12-3 or TRBV12-4 and TRBJ1-1; 8 bases align to TRBD1. This CDR3 spans 15 amino acids. V gave up 6 bases and J gave up 5 bases; unmatched junction bases: 11. CDR3 sequence: CASSLGGNRGTEAFF. The DNA for the CDR3 is TGTGCCAGCAGCCTGGGAGGCAACAGGGGGACTGAAGCTTTCTTT.